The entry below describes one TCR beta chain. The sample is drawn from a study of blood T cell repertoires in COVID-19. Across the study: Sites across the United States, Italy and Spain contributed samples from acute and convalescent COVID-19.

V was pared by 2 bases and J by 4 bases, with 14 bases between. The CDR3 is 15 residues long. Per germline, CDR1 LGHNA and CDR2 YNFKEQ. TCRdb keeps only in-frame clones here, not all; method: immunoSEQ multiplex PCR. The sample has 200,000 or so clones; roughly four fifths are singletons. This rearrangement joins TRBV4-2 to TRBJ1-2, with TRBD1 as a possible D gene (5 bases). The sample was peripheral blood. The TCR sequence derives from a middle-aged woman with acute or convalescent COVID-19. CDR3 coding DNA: TGTGCCAGCAGCCAAAGCCTAATCGGGGGCTATGGCTACACCTTC. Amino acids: CASSQSLIGGYGYTF.